The 24 T cell receptor beta chains below all came from one sample that was sequenced in a study of blood T cell repertoires in COVID-19. The repertoire was sequenced with immunoSEQ multiplex PCR; TCRdb's copy has only in-frame clones and lacks some. The sample lists about 350,000 clones, approximately 87% occurring once. Sequenced sample: PBMCs or T cells enriched from blood (not recorded which). The origin of the receptors is a woman in her 30s who had recovered from COVID-19.

The chain is built from TRBV7-9 and TRBJ1-4, with a possible D match to TRBD1 (5 bases). Trimming took 5 bases from V and 7 from J, leaving 17 bases between them. The CDR3 length is 15 residues. Germline loops: CDR1 SEHNR, CDR2 FQNEAQ (reference sequence). The CDR3 sequence is CASSPREGRSEKLFF. In DNA, the CDR3 is TGTGCCAGCAGCCCGAGGGAGGGGCGGAGTGAAAAACTGTTTTTT.

The rearrangement joins TRBV19 to TRBJ1-3; 10 bases fit TRBD1. Trimming removed 6 bases from V and 3 bases from J; junction bases left unmatched: 5. Germline values: CDR1 LNHDA, CDR2 SQIVND (reference sequence). The CDR3 contains 15 residues. This CDR3 reads CASSRDRGIGNTIYF. In DNA, the CDR3 is TGTGCCAGTAGCCGGGACAGGGGAATTGGAAACACCATATATTTT.

The chain uses TRBV2 and TRBJ1-2; 10 bases fit TRBD1. V trimming: 8 bases; J trimming: 8 bases; junction bases outside the gene matches: 14. This CDR3 contains 15 residues. Germline V CDR1 and CDR2: SNHLY, FYNNEI. The CDR3 reads CASGQLGQGRGGYTF. The CDR3 nucleotides read TGTGCCAGCGGTCAACTGGGACAGGGGAGAGGGGGCTACACCTTC.

V gene TRBV5-1 combines with J gene TRBJ2-7; maybe TRBD2 (6 bases). Trimming removed 3 bases at V and 0 bases at J, with 10 bases between. The CDR3 spans 14 residues. Germline loops: CDR1 SGHRS, CDR2 YFSETQ. CDR3 nucleotides: TGCGCCAGCAGCTGGGACGGGAGCTCCTACGAGCAGTACTTC. It is translated as CASSWDGSSYEQYF.

The chain couples TRBV18 to TRBJ1-1; 7 bases are a match to TRBD1. The CDR3 loop spans 16 amino acids. J lost 1 base, V lost 6 bases, and 11 bases had no gene match. Germline lookup yields CDR1 KGHSH and CDR2 LQKENI. CDR3 DNA: TGTGCCAGCTCCCCGAAACAGGGGTCCGCGAACACTGAAGCTTTCTTT. It encodes CASSPKQGSANTEAFF.

V and J are TRBV2 and TRBJ1-2; perhaps TRBD1 as D (6 bases). V gave up 2 bases and J gave up 14 bases, with 9 bases separating them. CDR3 length: 10 amino acids. Germline loops: CDR1 SNHLY, CDR2 FYNNEI. CDR3 sequence (DNA): TGTGCCAGCAGTGAAATGCAGGGGACCTTC. Translating it yields CASSEMQGTF.

V gene TRBV29-1 combines with J gene TRBJ1-1; 8 nucleotides agree with TRBD1. CDR3 length equals 13 residues. V lost 6 bases and J lost 3; bases outside the gene matches: 6. Germline CDR1 and CDR2: SQVTM and ANQGSEA. The CDR3 loop is CSVTGVGDTEAFF. CDR3 sequence (DNA): TGCAGCGTGACAGGGGTAGGGGACACTGAAGCTTTCTTT.

The genes are TRBV11-2 and TRBJ2-2, with D possibly TRBD1 on 6 matching bases. There are 16 residues in the CDR3. Germline lookup yields CDR1 SGHAT and CDR2 FQNNGV. V lost 3 bases to trimming and J lost 2 bases, with 13 bases between them. The CDR3 sequence is CASSLQGPSNTGELFF. In nucleotides, the CDR3 is TGTGCCAGCAGCTTGCAGGGGCCGTCCAACACCGGGGAGCTGTTTTTT.

In regard to this clone: This same CDR3 is encoded by further DNA sequences in the sample. The rearrangement uses TRBV3-1 (or the pseudogene TRBV3-2) and TRBJ1-6, with 10 bases fitting TRBD1. V was clipped by 4 bases and J by 7 bases; unmatched bases: 1. In germline, CDR1 is LGHDT, CDR2 YNNKEL (reference sequence). The CDR3 contains 14 residues. The CDR3 region is CASSRTGGNSPLHF. The DNA for the CDR3 is TGTGCCAGCAGCCGGACAGGGGGAAATTCACCCCTCCACTTT.

This clone came up once. Other nucleotide sequences in the sample specify the same CDR3. The chain carries TRBV9 and TRBJ2-1; 8 bases align to TRBD2. CDR1 is SGDLS and CDR2 is YYNGEE in the germline V gene. Trimming cost V 1 base and J 4 bases; bases outside gene matches: 1. CDR3 length: 14 residues. This chain's CDR3 is CASSVSGGYNEQFF. The CDR3 nucleotides are TGTGCCAGCAGCGTAAGCGGGGGTTACAATGAGCAGTTCTTC. Filled out from reference TRBV9 and TRBJ2-1, the complete variable domain reads DSGVTQTPKHLITATGQRVTLRCSPRSGDLSVYWYQQSLDQGLQFLIQYYNGEERAKGNILERFSAQQFPDLHSELNLSSLELGDSALYFCASSVSGGYNEQFFGPGTRLTVL.

This rearrangement joins TRBV9 to TRBJ2-3; D remains ambiguous. There are 16 residues in the CDR3. Germline V lookup: CDR1 SGDLS, CDR2 YYNGEE. Trimming left V 2 bases short and J 2 bases short, with 15 bases between. In DNA form, the CDR3 reads TGTGCCAGCAGCGTTGAAGCGACTCATTTCACAGATACGCAGTATTTT. As protein: CASSVEATHFTDTQYF.

This clone was seen a few times. The chain uses TRBV9 and TRBJ2-2, with 10 bases fitting TRBD2. This CDR3 has 16 amino acids. Per germline, CDR1 SGDLS and CDR2 YYNGEE. V was clipped by 0 bases and J by 5 bases; unmatched bases: 4. The CDR3 nucleotides read TGTGCCAGCAGCGTAGAGGCTAGCGGGGGTACCGGGGAGCTGTTTTTT. The encoded protein is CASSVEASGGTGELFF.

CDR3 sequence: CASSFTNTDTQYF. CDR3 coding DNA: TGTGCCAGCAGCTTCACTAACACAGATACGCAGTATTTT. The chain has TRBV5-4 and TRBJ2-3; D ambiguous. V was trimmed by 2 bases and J by 2 bases, leaving 6 bases between them. Germline CDR1 reads SGHNT; CDR2 reads YYREEE (reference sequence). This CDR3 is built from 13 residues.

The V gene is TRBV4-2, the J gene TRBJ1-5; TRBD1 agrees at 8 bases. Germline loops: CDR1 LGHNA, CDR2 YNFKEQ. The CDR3 contains 15 residues. Trimming took 0 bases from V and 6 from J; bases not matched to a gene: 4. The CDR3 protein is CASSQDQGAGQPQHF. CDR3 DNA sequence: TGTGCCAGCAGCCAAGATCAGGGGGCAGGTCAGCCCCAGCATTTT.

The chain combines TRBV6-5 with TRBJ1-2; tentative D call: TRBD1 (6 bases). This CDR3 spans 14 amino acids. Trimming took 6 bases from V and 4 from J, leaving 15 bases between them. Germline CDR1 reads MNHEY; CDR2 reads SVGAGI. CDR3 nucleotides: TGTGCCAGCAGGCGGCGACAGGACGTCTATGGCTACACCTTC. Encoded protein: CASRRRQDVYGYTF.

This clone was picked up a small number of times. This chain links TRBV12-3 or TRBV12-4 with TRBJ2-7; 7 bases align to TRBD1. This CDR3 region has 13 residues. V lost 5 bases and J lost 8; bases outside the gene matches: 9. The CDR3 region is CASSTGTDGKQYF. Written as DNA, the CDR3 is TGTGCCAGCAGTACCGGGACAGACGGGAAGCAGTACTTC.

The rearrangement links TRBV29-1 to TRBJ2-1, with TRBD2 matching over 7 bases. V shed 6 bases and J 8 bases; nucleotides not matched to a gene: 4. Germline loops: CDR1 SQVTM, CDR2 ANQGSEA. The CDR3 runs 11 residues. DNA of the CDR3: TGCAGCGTGGAGCGGGGATATGAGCAGTTCTTC. This gives the protein CSVERGYEQFF.

The chain employs TRBV30 and TRBJ1-2, with D perhaps matching TRBD1 (5 bases). This CDR3 is 15 amino acids long. Trimming shortened V by 0 bases and J by 6 bases, and 17 bases separated the two germline ends. CDR1 is GTSNPN and CDR2 is SVGIG in the germline V gene (reference sequence). The DNA for the CDR3 is TGTGCCTGGAGTGTCGGGGGAGGGGAAAGGAATGGCTACACCTTC. Its protein product is CAWSVGGGERNGYTF. The full variable domain, completed using reference TRBV30 and TRBJ1-2, is SQTIHQWPATLVQPVGSPLSLECTVEGTSNPNLYWYRQAAGRGLQLLFYSVGIGQISSEVPQNLSASRPQDRQFILSSKKLLLSDSGFYLCAWSVGGGERNGYTFGSGTRLTVV.

The CDR3 loop is CASSRTGGANYGYTF. CDR3 sequence (DNA): TGTGCCAGCAGCCGCACAGGGGGCGCCAACTATGGCTACACCTTC. The genes are TRBV14 and TRBJ1-2; the match to TRBD1 covers 9 bases. CDR1 is SGHDN and CDR2 is FVKESK in the germline V gene. The CDR3 length is 15 residues. Trimming removed 4 bases from V and 2 bases from J; junction bases left unmatched: 5.

V gene TRBV13 combines with J gene TRBJ1-1; D is undetermined. The CDR3 is 16 residues long. CDR1 and CDR2 (germline): PRHDT, FYEKMQ (reference sequence). V lost 2 bases and J lost 3, with 16 bases in between. CDR3 nucleotide sequence: TGTGCCAGCAGCTTAATCGACGTCGGGGTGGACACTGAAGCTTTCTTT. Translation gives CASSLIDVGVDTEAFF.

On this clone: The sample contains more than one DNA sequence encoding this CDR3. The rearrangement uses TRBV18 and TRBJ2-5; possibly TRBD1 for D (6 bases). Germline V gives CDR1 KGHSH, CDR2 LQKENI. This CDR3 has 12 amino acids. V was trimmed by 2 bases and J by 5 bases, leaving 6 bases between them. CDR3 nucleotide sequence: TGTGCCAGCTCACCAACAGGGGAGACCCAGTACTTC. This codes for CASSPTGETQYF.

The rearrangement links TRBV6-1 to TRBJ2-3; D is unclear. Trimming removed 3 bases at V and 6 bases at J, with 4 bases between. The CDR3 runs to 11 residues. Per the germline V gene, CDR1 is MNHNS and CDR2 is SASEGT. The CDR3 DNA follows: TGTGCCAGCAGTGACAGGGATACGCAGTATTTT. Its protein is CASSDRDTQYF.

This clone was observed a few times. The J gene is TRBJ2-2, the V gene TRBV19, with TRBD2 as a possible D gene (5 bases). Per germline, CDR1 LNHDA and CDR2 SQIVND (reference sequence). There are 22 residues in the CDR3. V lost 10 bases and J lost 0, with 36 bases in between. CDR3 in amino acids: CATGHPAAHTHSIMTNTGELFF. The CDR3 DNA sequence: TGTGCCACCGGGCACCCAGCGGCTCACACTCACTCCATCATGACGAACACCGGGGAGCTGTTTTTT.

The chain combines TRBV27 with TRBJ2-2; D unclear. CDR3 size: 12 residues. CDR1 and CDR2 from the germline V gene are MNHEY and SMNVEV (reference sequence). Trimming removed 4 bases from V and 8 bases from J, with 8 bases in between. The chain's CDR3 is CASSSPAGELFF. In DNA form, the CDR3 reads TGTGCCAGCAGTTCCCCTGCGGGGGAGCTGTTTTTT.